This T cell receptor (beta chain) comes out of a study of shared clonotypes between healthy human individuals. A note on this clone: The antigen remains unidentified.

TCRdb's table, derived via immunoSEQ multiplex PCR, lists solely in-frame clones and lacks some. The sample includes roughly 680,000 clones, approximately 72% of them seen just once. Per germline, CDR1 SGHTA and CDR2 FQGNSA. The CDR3 is 13 amino acids. V lost 1 base to trimming and J lost 2 bases, with 4 bases between them. Study-wide results and caveats: The four-donor shared clonotypes exceeded non-shared clonotypes in generation probability, with non-shared ones scoring lower.

The chain uses TRBV7-2 and TRBJ2-3; D is undetermined. This TCR was sampled from a woman aged 30 to 39 in good health. The sample consisted of memory CD4+ T cells sorted from blood. Subset defined: CD45RA-negative fraction. The CDR3 DNA sequence: TGTGCCAGCAGCTTAGACACCACAGATACGCAGTATTTT. As protein: CASSLDTTDTQYF.